This entry is about one T cell receptor (beta chain). The data belong to a study of blood T cell repertoires in COVID-19. Libraries were prepared by immunoSEQ multiplex PCR; TCRdb keeps only in-frame clonotypes and omits some of them. The sample includes 40,000 to 45,000 clones, around 89% of them seen just once. The TCR sequence derives from a human donor in a cohort sampled during active COVID-19. What was sequenced was peripheral blood.

Here the CDR3 DNA reads TGTGCCAGCAGTTTGAGCGGGGGGGCCGTGGAGACCCAGTACTTC. Translated: CASSLSGGAVETQYF. The chain couples TRBV6-2 or TRBV6-3 to TRBJ2-5, with 10 nucleotides matching TRBD2. V was pared by 4 bases and J by 5 bases, with 7 bases of the junction left unmatched. CDR1 MNHEY and CDR2 SVGEGT come from the germline V gene. The CDR3 is made up of 15 amino acids.